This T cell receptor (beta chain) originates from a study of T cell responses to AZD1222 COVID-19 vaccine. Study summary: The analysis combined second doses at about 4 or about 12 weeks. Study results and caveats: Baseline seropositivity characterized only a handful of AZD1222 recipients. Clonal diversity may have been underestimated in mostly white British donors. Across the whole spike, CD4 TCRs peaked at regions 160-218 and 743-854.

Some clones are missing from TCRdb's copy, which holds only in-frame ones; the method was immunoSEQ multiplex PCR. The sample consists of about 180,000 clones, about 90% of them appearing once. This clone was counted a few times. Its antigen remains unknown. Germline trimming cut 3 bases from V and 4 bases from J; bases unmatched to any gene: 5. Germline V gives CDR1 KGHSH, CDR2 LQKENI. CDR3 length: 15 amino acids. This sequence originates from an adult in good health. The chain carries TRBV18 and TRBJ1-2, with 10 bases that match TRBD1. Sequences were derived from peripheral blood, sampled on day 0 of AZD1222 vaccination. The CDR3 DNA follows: TGTGCCAGCTCACCTGGGGGACAGGGGCCCTATGGCTACACCTTC. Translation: CASSPGGQGPYGYTF.